This TCR beta chain was sequenced for a study of PD-1 blockade in classical Hodgkin lymphoma. Study-level points and caveats: Possible causes of repertoire differences, disease activity or prior therapy, remain undefined. The study reported lower baseline TCR diversity in newly diagnosed patients than in healthy donors.

Brentuximab vedotin exposure varied among the patients, all of whom had relapsed after autologous stem cell transplantation. This clone has a single count. The antigen is not known. Repertoires were generated with immunoSEQ multiplex PCR, while TCRdb's copy carries only in-frame clones and drops some. The table includes approximately 98,000 clones, about nine tenths detected once. This CDR3 is 13 amino acids long. The input for sequencing was peripheral blood mononuclear cells (PBMCs), taken before the second cycle of nivolumab. This chain joins TRBV21-1 and TRBJ2-7; TRBD2, the D gene given by the table, was not confirmed from the DNA. TRBV21-1 is assigned pseudogene status. This receptor was identified in a human donor with classical Hodgkin lymphoma. CDR3 sequence: CASSKAGSNEQYF. CDR3 coding DNA: TGTGCCAGCAGCAAAGCTGGGAGCAACGAGCAGTACTTC.